This TCR beta chain is drawn from a study of T cells after yellow fever vaccination. Study details: Where fractions had low cell numbers, libraries were prepared from them with the SMART-Seq v4 Ultra Low Input RNA kit.

Germline V gene sequence: CDR1 MRHNA, CDR2 SNTAGT. Trimming shortened V by 5 bases and J by 1 base, and 13 bases separated the two germline ends. The length of the CDR3 is 15 residues. Broader study findings: Abundant bulk-population clonotypes could contaminate the FACS-sorted repertoires.

In the case of this clonotype: The antigen remains undetermined.

The TCR cDNA carried a universal primer site and UMIs from 5'RACE template switching. MiXCR, run by TCRdb on the 5' RACE reads, gives a single entry per CDR3 protein. Among around 590,000 distinct CDR3 sequences listed, around 12% were seen once. Source: PBMCs, taken on the day of the yellow fever booster vaccination. This chain joins TRBV6-4 and TRBJ2-3; no reliable D call. The receptor comes from a young man who received the YFV17D yellow fever vaccine. CDR3 DNA: TGTGCCAGCAGTCCTAACCGAATGGGCACAGATACGCAGTATTTT. Translation: CASSPNRMGTDTQYF.